These 31 T cell receptor beta chains were sequenced from one sample in a study of glioma-infiltrating T cells after dendritic cell vaccination. Time point specified: after dendritic cell vaccination, including at tumor progression/relapse. Assay used: immunoSEQ multiplex PCR; TCRdb lists only in-frame clones, some missing. This table holds fewer than 95,000 clones, around 85% found once. Sequenced material: blood, taken after dendritic cell vaccination. The receptor source for this set is a human donor with glioblastoma.

This clone is termed medium-sized. This chain links TRBV15 with TRBJ2-7; 8 bases align to TRBD1. V was clipped by 8 bases and J by 0 bases; unmatched bases: 3. This CDR3 comprises 13 residues. Per the germline V gene, CDR1 is LNHNV and CDR2 is YYDKDF (reference sequence). The CDR3 DNA is TGTGCCACCCGACAGGGGTCCTCCTACGAGCAGTACTTC. Translating it yields CATRQGSSYEQYF.

The chain combines TRBV15 with TRBJ2-7; 15 positions match TRBD2. Germline CDR1 LNHNV, CDR2 YYDKDF (reference sequence). The CDR3 has 15 amino acids. Unmatched junction bases numbered 6, after V lost 5 bases and J lost 7 bases. The CDR3 here is CATSERTSGRGEQYF. The CDR3 nucleotides read TGTGCCACCAGCGAGCGGACTAGCGGGAGGGGGGAGCAGTACTTC.

The chain has TRBV6-5 and TRBJ1-3; the D is unclear. The CDR3 sequence is 15 residues long. Trimming removed 8 bases from V and 0 bases from J, with 14 bases in between. Germline assignment: CDR1 MNHEY and CDR2 SVGAGI. The CDR3 DNA sequence: TGTGCCAGCCAAGAGAGGCGCCCCTCTGGAAACACCATATATTTT. Encoded protein: CASQERRPSGNTIYF.

The chain combines TRBV28 with TRBJ2-1; 7 nucleotides align to TRBD2. Germline assignment: CDR1 MDHEN and CDR2 SYDVKM. V lost 3 bases to trimming and J lost 8 bases; unmatched junction nucleotides: 1. This CDR3 is 12 amino acids long. CDR3 nucleotide sequence: TGTGCCAGCAGTTTTGGGGGGGATGAGCAGTTCTTC. This encodes CASSFGGDEQFF.

V usage is TRBV7-2 and J usage is TRBJ2-2; TRBD1 matches 8 bases. Trimming at V came to 1 base and at J to 2 bases, leaving 3 bases not matched to a gene. The CDR3 spans 16 residues. Germline V gene sequence: CDR1 SGHTA, CDR2 FQGNSA. The CDR3 spells CASSLVGTGNTGELFF. CDR3 nucleotides: TGTGCCAGCAGCTTAGTCGGGACAGGAAACACCGGGGAGCTGTTTTTT. Combining the CDR3 with reference TRBV7-2 and TRBJ2-2 gives the whole variable domain GAGVSQSPSNKVTEKGKDVELRCDPISGHTALYWYRQSLGQGLEFLIYFQGNSAPDKSGLPSDRFSAERTGGSVSTLTIQRTQQEDSAVYLCASSLVGTGNTGELFFGEGSRLTVL.

The chain has TRBV19 and TRBJ2-5; 7 bases are a match to TRBD2. The germline CDR1 and CDR2 sequences are LNHDA and SQIVND (reference sequence). This CDR3 is 13 amino acids long. V gave up 10 bases and J gave up 5 bases; unmatched junction bases: 10. The CDR3 DNA is TGTGCCACGCGGGGGAGGGGCGGGGAGACCCAGTACTTC. Translation: CATRGRGGETQYF. Based on the CDR3 plus reference TRBV19 and TRBJ2-5, the full variable domain is DGGITQSPKYLFRKEGQNVTLSCEQNLNHDAMYWYRQDPGQGLRLIYYSQIVNDFQKGDIAEGYSVSREKKESFPLTVTSAQKNPTAFYLCATRGRGGETQYFGPGTRLLVL.

The chain couples TRBV28 to TRBJ2-1, with 9 bases matching TRBD1. The CDR3 loop spans 15 amino acids. The germline gives CDR1 MDHEN, CDR2 SYDVKM. V lost 5 bases to trimming and J lost 5 bases; unmatched junction nucleotides: 7. CDR3 region: CASSTPGTGNNEQFF. Written as DNA, the CDR3 is TGTGCCAGCAGTACGCCGGGGACAGGGAACAATGAGCAGTTCTTC.

The chain recombines TRBV6-5 with TRBJ2-1, with 7 bases aligning to TRBD1. Germline V lookup: CDR1 MNHEY, CDR2 SVGAGI. There are 13 residues in the CDR3. The V gene end was trimmed by 7 bases and the J gene end by 6 bases; junction bases not matched to a gene: 6. The CDR3 sequence: CASTLTGFNEQFF. The CDR3 DNA sequence: TGTGCCAGCACCCTGACAGGGTTCAATGAGCAGTTCTTC.

The genes are TRBV7-8 and TRBJ1-5; D remains ambiguous. V gave up 5 bases and J gave up 7 bases, with 15 bases separating them. From germline, CDR1 is SGHVS and CDR2 FQNEAQ. This CDR3 has 14 amino acids. The CDR3 bases are TGTGCCAGCAGCCCCTCGGCGGCTACCCAGCCCCAGCATTTT. Translation gives CASSPSAATQPQHF.

The J gene is TRBJ2-7, the V gene TRBV4-3; D perhaps matches TRBD1 (5 bases). V lost 0 bases and J lost 3, with 12 bases in between. Germline V gives CDR1 LGHNA, CDR2 YSLEER. The CDR3 length is 15 residues. CDR3 protein: CASSQDRQGLYEQYF. The CDR3 bases are TGCGCCAGCAGCCAAGATCGGCAGGGTCTCTACGAGCAGTACTTC.

The V call is TRBV5-1, the J call TRBJ2-5, with TRBD1 as a possible D gene (5 bases). There are 14 residues in the CDR3. The V end lost 0 bases, the J end lost 6 bases, and 12 bases lay between the germline ends. Germline V lookup: CDR1 SGHRS, CDR2 YFSETQ. The CDR3 region has the DNA TGCGCCAGCAGCTTGGGGACAACCGTGAAGACCCAGTACTTC. Translating gives CASSLGTTVKTQYF.

The chain employs TRBV11-2 and TRBJ2-7; D perhaps matches TRBD1 (7 bases). Trimming removed 5 bases at V and 6 bases at J, with 20 bases between. The CDR3 contains 15 residues. Germline V lookup: CDR1 SGHAT, CDR2 FQNNGV. CDR3: CASSPTAGGPGEQYF. The CDR3 nucleotides are TGTGCCAGCAGCCCAACCGCAGGGGGGCCAGGCGAGCAGTACTTC. Using reference TRBV11-2 and TRBJ2-7 for the parts outside the CDR3, the full variable domain is EAGVAQSPRYKIIEKRQSVAFWCNPISGHATLYWYQQILGQGPKLLIQFQNNGVVDDSQLPKDRFSAERLKGVDSTLKIQPAKLEDSAVYLCASSPTAGGPGEQYFGPGTRLTVT.

The rearrangement uses TRBV18 and TRBJ1-3; the D gene is possibly TRBD1 (6 bases). Germline V gene data show CDR1 as KGHSH and CDR2 as LQKENI. This CDR3 is 15 amino acids long. The V end was cut by 2 bases, the J end by 0 bases, with 8 bases between. DNA of the CDR3: TGTGCCAGCTCACCAGGGGGCAGCTCTGGAAACACCATATATTTT. Protein sequence: CASSPGGSSGNTIYF.

The rearrangement joins TRBV18 to TRBJ1-2; 9 nucleotides line up with TRBD1. Looked up from germline, CDR1 is KGHSH and CDR2 is LQKENI. Losses at the gene ends were 2 bases for V and 5 bases for J; bases not matched to a gene: 6. This CDR3 region has 15 residues. CDR3 loop: CASSPIQGQGYGYTF. CDR3 nucleotides: TGTGCCAGCTCACCAATACAGGGACAGGGTTATGGCTACACCTTC. Full variable domain (rest looked up from reference TRBV18 and TRBJ1-2): NAGVMQNPRHLVRRRGQEARLRCSPMKGHSHVYWYRQLPEEGLKFMVYLQKENIIDESGMPKERFSAEFPKEGPSILRIQQVVRGDSAAYFCASSPIQGQGYGYTFGSGTRLTVV.

This clone came up a few times. The rearrangement links TRBV7-9 to TRBJ2-3, with D tentatively TRBD1 (7 bases). The CDR3 runs 13 residues. Looked up from germline, CDR1 is SEHNR and CDR2 is FQNEAQ (reference sequence). Trimming removed 11 bases from V and 5 bases from J, with 17 bases in between. This chain's CDR3 is CALTRGAKDTQYF. CDR3 bases: TGTGCCTTAACCAGGGGGGCTAAAGATACGCAGTATTTT.

This chain links TRBV9 with TRBJ2-3, with 11 bases fitting TRBD2. This CDR3 has 16 amino acids. J was trimmed by 3 bases and V by 3 bases; bases with no gene match: 6. From germline, CDR1 is SGDLS and CDR2 YYNGEE. In nucleotides, the CDR3 is TGTGCCAGCAGCGGTAGCGGGGGGGTTCATACAGATACGCAGTATTTT. Protein: CASSGSGGVHTDTQYF.

The CDR3 region is CASSLGDRGFLYGYTF. The CDR3 DNA follows: TGCGCCAGCAGCTTGGGGGACAGGGGATTCCTTTATGGCTACACCTTC. V is TRBV5-1 and J is TRBJ1-2; 10 bases are shared with TRBD1. Germline lookup yields CDR1 SGHRS and CDR2 YFSETQ. Losses at the gene ends were 0 bases for V and 5 bases for J; bases not matched to a gene: 7. The CDR3 contains 16 residues.

The chain combines TRBV5-4 with TRBJ2-7; D is uncertain. Germline CDR1 reads SGHNT; CDR2 reads YYREEE (reference sequence). There are 13 residues in the CDR3. V lost 2 bases, J lost 5 bases, and 11 bases lay in between. The CDR3 DNA follows: TGTGCCAGCAGCTTCCGGTACCGTGACGAGCAGTACTTC. Translation gives CASSFRYRDEQYF.

This clone was recorded a few times. The J gene is TRBJ1-4, the V gene TRBV5-1; D is undetermined. The germline V gene has CDR1 SGHRS and CDR2 YFSETQ. The CDR3 sequence is 14 residues long. With 3 bases removed from V and 5 bases from J, the gap between germline ends came to 11 bases. Here the CDR3 DNA reads TGCGCCAGCAGCTATACCGACGGGAATGAAAAACTGTTTTTT. This codes for CASSYTDGNEKLFF.

The chain has TRBV5-4 and TRBJ2-5; tentative D call: TRBD2 (5 bases). Germline values: CDR1 SGHNT, CDR2 YYREEE (reference sequence). V gave up 4 bases and J gave up 9 bases, with 19 bases separating them. CDR3 size: 14 residues. As DNA, the CDR3 is TGTGCCAGCAGCCAAGATACCTCCGCAGCGGCCCAGTACTTC. It encodes CASSQDTSAAAQYF.

The chain employs TRBV28 and TRBJ2-3, with TRBD2 as a possible D gene (6 bases). The V gene lost 3 bases and the J gene lost 4 bases, with 23 bases spanning the gap. The length of the CDR3 is 18 residues. The germline gives CDR1 MDHEN, CDR2 SYDVKM. This CDR3 reads CASSLYGMGQGGADTQYF. As DNA, the CDR3 is TGTGCCAGCAGTTTGTACGGGATGGGGCAGGGAGGAGCAGATACGCAGTATTTT.

This sequence joins TRBV15 and TRBJ1-1; TRBD1 aligns across 7 bases. The CDR3 runs 14 residues. V was pared by 5 bases and J by 3 bases, with 6 bases of the junction left unmatched. Germline assignment: CDR1 LNHNV and CDR2 YYDKDF (reference sequence). The DNA for the CDR3 is TGTGCCACCAGCGGGGACAGTGGGCACACTGAAGCTTTCTTT. Translation: CATSGDSGHTEAFF.

This sequence joins TRBV29-1 and TRBJ2-6, with 8 bases that match TRBD1. This CDR3 is built from 16 residues. Germline trimming cut 1 base from V and 2 bases from J; bases unmatched to any gene: 4. CDR1 and CDR2 (germline): SQVTM, ANQGSEA. The CDR3 region is CSVEGTGLAGANVLTF. CDR3 nucleotides: TGCAGCGTTGAAGGGACAGGGTTGGCTGGGGCCAACGTCCTGACTTTC.

The chain is built from TRBV2 and TRBJ1-1, with D tentatively TRBD1 (6 bases). The CDR3 consists of 16 residues. V was trimmed by 0 bases and J by 1 base, leaving 12 bases between them. CDR1 is SNHLY and CDR2 is FYNNEI in the germline V gene. CDR3 nucleotide sequence: TGTGCCAGCAGTGAAGCACGGCGGGGGGCGAACACTGAAGCTTTCTTT. Amino acids: CASSEARRGANTEAFF.

V and J are TRBV7-9 and TRBJ1-5; D may be TRBD1 (5 bases). The CDR3 consists of 15 residues. V gave up 1 base and J gave up 6 bases, with 13 bases separating them. Germline CDR1 SEHNR, CDR2 FQNEAQ (reference sequence). DNA of the CDR3: TGTGCCAGCAGCTTAGTAGGGGTTGGGGTTCAGCCCCAGCATTTT. Its protein is CASSLVGVGVQPQHF.

Only a few counts were recorded for this clone. V usage is TRBV6-1 and J usage is TRBJ1-5; 9 bases agree with TRBD1. The CDR3 has 16 residues. The germline V gene encodes CDR1 MNHNS and CDR2 SASEGT. With V trimmed by 0 bases and J by 4 bases, 4 bases remained unmatched. CDR3 bases: TGTGCCAGCAGTGAAGCTGAGGGACAGGGAAATCAGCCCCAGCATTTT. Translation: CASSEAEGQGNQPQHF.

The sample holds a few counts of this clone. The chain joins TRBV6-6 to TRBJ2-7, with D hard to call. CDR3 length: 12 residues. V shed 4 bases and J shed 0 bases, with 4 bases lying between them. Germline lookup yields CDR1 MNHNY and CDR2 SVGAGI (reference sequence). The CDR3 DNA reads as TGTGCCAGCAGTTCGGGCTCCTACGAGCAGTACTTC. This codes for CASSSGSYEQYF.

The chain has TRBV29-1 and TRBJ2-7; a weak D match, TRBD1 (6 bases). Germline V gene lookup returns CDR1 SQVTM and CDR2 ANQGSEA. The CDR3 has 12 amino acids. V shed 7 bases and J shed 3 bases, with 13 bases lying between them. CDR3 sequence (DNA): TGCAGCGCAACCCGGGACAACTACGAGCAGTACTTC. This sequence encodes CSATRDNYEQYF.

V is TRBV29-1 and J is TRBJ1-3; the D is unclear. The germline V gene encodes CDR1 SQVTM and CDR2 ANQGSEA. Trimming left V 6 bases short and J 2 bases short, with 5 bases between. The CDR3 extends over 11 amino acids. CDR3 amino acids: CSVATGNTIYF. CDR3 DNA sequence: TGCAGCGTGGCAACTGGAAACACCATATATTTT.

The chain is built from TRBV7-6 and TRBJ2-2; 9 nucleotides agree with TRBD2. The germline V gene encodes CDR1 SGHVS and CDR2 FNYEAQ. The CDR3 is 18 amino acids. Trimming removed 1 base from V and 0 bases from J; junction bases left unmatched: 6. CDR3 loop: CASSLVSLAGANTGELFF. CDR3 nucleotides: TGTGCCAGCAGCTTAGTTAGCTTAGCGGGGGCGAACACCGGGGAGCTGTTTTTT.

The J gene is TRBJ2-1, the V gene TRBV5-1; D gene unclear. Germline V gives CDR1 SGHRS, CDR2 YFSETQ. The CDR3 is made up of 13 amino acids. Trimming took 0 bases from V and 5 from J, leaving 6 bases between them. This CDR3 is CASSLGPNNEQFF. DNA for the CDR3: TGCGCCAGCAGCTTGGGGCCAAACAATGAGCAGTTCTTC.